A selection of T cell receptor beta chains follows, all from one sample in a study of radiation and T cells in renal cell carcinoma. Sequencing was performed with immunoSEQ multiplex PCR; in TCRdb, only in-frame clones are kept and a portion is missing. The sample has around 76,000 clones; 82% are singletons. The sequencing used blood, collected from a patient whose treatment included radiotherapy and nephrectomy. The receptors shown here come from a man aged 55 to 70 with renal cell carcinoma. Each CDR3 is given with its conserved first and last residue. The order of the fields is D gene, J gene, CDR3 length, V gene, clone size, CDR3 DNA, CDR3 protein. D genes are given only for firm matches. Size values are once, few and many counts, or a class for expanded clones, and some rows have none.

D gene: TRBD2
J gene: TRBJ2-7
CDR3 length: 16
V gene: TRBV16
clone size: -
CDR3 DNA: TGTGCCAGCAGCCATGGGGGGAGCGGGAGCCCCCACGAGCAGTACTTC
CDR3 protein: CASSHGGSGSPHEQYF

D gene: TRBD2
J gene: TRBJ2-1
CDR3 length: 14
V gene: TRBV29-1
clone size: -
CDR3 DNA: TGCAGCGTCCCTAGCGGGGAGCGGAGACGTGAGCAGTTCTTC
CDR3 protein: CSVPSGERRREQFF

D gene: -
J gene: TRBJ2-7
CDR3 length: 13
V gene: TRBV5-1
clone size: once
CDR3 DNA: TGCGCCAGCAGGGAGGCGGGGGCAGGCGAGCAGTACTTC
CDR3 protein: CASREAGAGEQYF

D gene: -
J gene: TRBJ2-5
CDR3 length: 15
V gene: TRBV4-2
clone size: -
CDR3 DNA: TGTGCCAGCAGCCAAGACAGCAGGCGTCACGAGACCCAGTACTTC
CDR3 protein: CASSQDSRRHETQYF

D gene: TRBD1
J gene: TRBJ1-4
CDR3 length: 15
V gene: TRBV28
clone size: -
CDR3 DNA: TGTGCCAGCAGTTTTGACAGGGGGCGCATTGAAAAACTGTTTTTT
CDR3 protein: CASSFDRGRIEKLFF

D gene: -
J gene: TRBJ2-1
CDR3 length: 11
V gene: TRBV20-1
clone size: -
CDR3 DNA: TGCAGTGCTACAGCGGTCAATGAGCAGTTCTTC
CDR3 protein: CSATAVNEQFF

D gene: -
J gene: TRBJ2-7
CDR3 length: 13
V gene: TRBV11-2
clone size: -
CDR3 DNA: TGTGCCAGCACTCAGGAGGGGCCCTACGAGCAGTACTTC
CDR3 protein: CASTQEGPYEQYF

D gene: -
J gene: TRBJ2-3
CDR3 length: 13
V gene: TRBV5-1
clone size: -
CDR3 DNA: TGCGCCAGCAGCGAAGGAGATACAGATACGCAGTATTTT
CDR3 protein: CASSEGDTDTQYF

D gene: TRBD1
J gene: TRBJ2-7
CDR3 length: 16
V gene: TRBV10-3
clone size: -
CDR3 DNA: TGTGCCATGGGACAGGGGAAAGGAGGGCAATCCTACGAGCAGTACTTC
CDR3 protein: CAMGQGKGGQSYEQYF

D gene: -
J gene: TRBJ1-1
CDR3 length: 13
V gene: TRBV6-4
clone size: -
CDR3 DNA: TGTGCCAGCAGCCTCGGAGTGAACACTGAAGCTTTCTTT
CDR3 protein: CASSLGVNTEAFF

D gene: TRBD1
J gene: TRBJ2-7
CDR3 length: 14
V gene: TRBV18
clone size: few
CDR3 DNA: TGTGCCAGCTCTCCGATCGGGACAGCCTACGAGCAGTACTTC
CDR3 protein: CASSPIGTAYEQYF

D gene: -
J gene: TRBJ1-5
CDR3 length: 15
V gene: TRBV7-9
clone size: -
CDR3 DNA: TGTGCCAGCAGCTCCATCCCAGGGAGCCCTCAGCCCCAGCATTTT
CDR3 protein: CASSSIPGSPQPQHF

D gene: TRBD1
J gene: TRBJ2-7
CDR3 length: 12
V gene: TRBV6-1
clone size: -
CDR3 DNA: TGTGCCAGAGGGACAGGGGAGTACGAGCAGTACTTC
CDR3 protein: CARGTGEYEQYF

D gene: TRBD1
J gene: TRBJ2-5
CDR3 length: 16
V gene: TRBV7-9
clone size: -
CDR3 DNA: TGTGCCAGCAGCTTAGCATTCGGGGACAGCCAAGAGACCCAGTACTTC
CDR3 protein: CASSLAFGDSQETQYF

D gene: -
J gene: TRBJ2-1
CDR3 length: 15
V gene: TRBV4-2
clone size: -
CDR3 DNA: TGTGCCAGCAGCCAAGCGGGGCTGTCCTACAATGAGCAGTTCTTC
CDR3 protein: CASSQAGLSYNEQFF

D gene: -
J gene: TRBJ1-3
CDR3 length: 15
V gene: TRBV11-2
clone size: -
CDR3 DNA: TGTGCCAGCAGCTTGGGTCCAGGGTTCGGAAACACCATATATTTT
CDR3 protein: CASSLGPGFGNTIYF

D gene: -
J gene: TRBJ1-5
CDR3 length: 14
V gene: TRBV10-3
clone size: -
CDR3 DNA: TGTGCCATCAGTGACCGTATAGACAATCAGCCCCAGCATTTT
CDR3 protein: CAISDRIDNQPQHF

D gene: TRBD1
J gene: TRBJ2-5
CDR3 length: 19
V gene: TRBV9
clone size: -
CDR3 DNA: TGTGCCAGCAGCGTGACGATCGGGACAGGCGGGTCGGGTCAAGAGACCCAGTACTTC
CDR3 protein: CASSVTIGTGGSGQETQYF

D gene: -
J gene: TRBJ2-7
CDR3 length: 15
V gene: TRBV2
clone size: once
CDR3 DNA: TGTGCCAGCAGTGAATTTTCCGGGAACTCCTACGAGCAGTACTTC
CDR3 protein: CASSEFSGNSYEQYF

D gene: -
J gene: TRBJ2-7
CDR3 length: 18
V gene: TRBV28
clone size: -
CDR3 DNA: TGTGCCAGCAGTTTAGCCCTGGTTTCGACAGGGAGGAGGTACGAGCAGTACTTC
CDR3 protein: CASSLALVSTGRRYEQYF

D gene: TRBD2
J gene: TRBJ2-2
CDR3 length: 18
V gene: TRBV9
clone size: -
CDR3 DNA: TGTGCCAGCAGCGGCCCGGGGGACGGGAGGGCGGGACCCGGGGAGCTGTTTTTT
CDR3 protein: CASSGPGDGRAGPGELFF

D gene: TRBD1
J gene: TRBJ1-2
CDR3 length: 15
V gene: TRBV9
clone size: -
CDR3 DNA: TGTGCCAGCAGCGTAGAGGGACAGGGGGACTATGGCTACACCTTC
CDR3 protein: CASSVEGQGDYGYTF

D gene: -
J gene: TRBJ2-7
CDR3 length: 14
V gene: TRBV5-1
clone size: -
CDR3 DNA: TGCGCCAGCAGCTTGGCTCTAAATGCCTACGAGCAGTACTTC
CDR3 protein: CASSLALNAYEQYF

D gene: -
J gene: TRBJ2-1
CDR3 length: 13
V gene: TRBV6-1
clone size: -
CDR3 DNA: TGTGCCAGTAGTTGGGAGCGAGGGAATGAGCAGTTCTTC
CDR3 protein: CASSWERGNEQFF

D gene: TRBD1
J gene: TRBJ2-6
CDR3 length: 17
V gene: TRBV7-8
clone size: -
CDR3 DNA: TGTGCCAGCAGCCACGGGACAGGGTTCCCTGGGGCCAACGTCCTGACTTTC
CDR3 protein: CASSHGTGFPGANVLTF

D gene: -
J gene: TRBJ2-4
CDR3 length: 15
V gene: TRBV7-9
clone size: -
CDR3 DNA: TGTGCCAGCAGCTCGATTCTGGTGACAGAAAACATTCAGTACTTC
CDR3 protein: CASSSILVTENIQYF

D gene: -
J gene: TRBJ2-2
CDR3 length: 14
V gene: TRBV11-2
clone size: -
CDR3 DNA: TGTGCCACCGGCGTTTCAGGGTCCACCGGGGAGCTGTTTTTT
CDR3 protein: CATGVSGSTGELFF

D gene: TRBD2
J gene: TRBJ2-1
CDR3 length: 15
V gene: TRBV5-4
clone size: -
CDR3 DNA: TGTGCCAGCAGCTTGGGACTAGCGGGATCCAATGAGCAGTTCTTC
CDR3 protein: CASSLGLAGSNEQFF

D gene: -
J gene: TRBJ2-7
CDR3 length: 14
V gene: TRBV27
clone size: -
CDR3 DNA: TGTGCCAGCAGTTTAACGGGGGGCGGCTACGAGCAGTACTTC
CDR3 protein: CASSLTGGGYEQYF

D gene: TRBD2
J gene: TRBJ2-1
CDR3 length: 15
V gene: TRBV9
clone size: -
CDR3 DNA: TGTGCCAGCAGCGGAGGGATAGCGGGAGGATATGAGCAGTTCTTC
CDR3 protein: CASSGGIAGGYEQFF

D gene: -
J gene: TRBJ2-5
CDR3 length: 14
V gene: TRBV10-1
clone size: once
CDR3 DNA: TGCGCCAGCAGTGATGCTGGGCGCGGGGAGACCCAGTACTTC
CDR3 protein: CASSDAGRGETQYF

D gene: TRBD1
J gene: TRBJ1-1
CDR3 length: 12
V gene: TRBV19
clone size: -
CDR3 DNA: TGTGCCATTACAGGGGTTGGGACTGAAGCTTTCTTT
CDR3 protein: CAITGVGTEAFF

D gene: TRBD2
J gene: TRBJ2-3
CDR3 length: 16
V gene: TRBV5-6
clone size: -
CDR3 DNA: TGTGCCAGCAGCTGGGGACTAGCGGCGGGCACAGATACGCAGTATTTT
CDR3 protein: CASSWGLAAGTDTQYF

D gene: -
J gene: TRBJ2-1
CDR3 length: 14
V gene: TRBV27
clone size: -
CDR3 DNA: TGTGCCAGCAGTTGGGGCCCTGTCCAGGCTGAGCAGTTCTTC
CDR3 protein: CASSWGPVQAEQFF

D gene: TRBD1
J gene: TRBJ1-2
CDR3 length: 17
V gene: TRBV7-8
clone size: -
CDR3 DNA: TGTGCCAGCAGCTTAGCAGTCAGGGGGAAATTAAAGGGTGGCTACACCTTC
CDR3 protein: CASSLAVRGKLKGGYTF

D gene: -
J gene: TRBJ2-7
CDR3 length: 14
V gene: TRBV6-1
clone size: -
CDR3 DNA: TGTGCCAGCAAGGTCTCCCTAGGGACATACGAGCAGTACTTC
CDR3 protein: CASKVSLGTYEQYF

D gene: -
J gene: TRBJ2-5
CDR3 length: 14
V gene: TRBV14
clone size: -
CDR3 DNA: TGTGCCAGCAGCCAAGAACGAGGGGTTGAGACCCAGTACTTC
CDR3 protein: CASSQERGVETQYF

D gene: -
J gene: TRBJ1-2
CDR3 length: 15
V gene: TRBV11-2
clone size: -
CDR3 DNA: TGTGCCAGCAGCTTAGTGGCGACTTTAAACTATGGCTACACCTTC
CDR3 protein: CASSLVATLNYGYTF

D gene: -
J gene: TRBJ1-1
CDR3 length: 14
V gene: TRBV9
clone size: few
CDR3 DNA: TGTGCCAGCAGCAAGGGGGGACCGAACACTGAAGCTTTCTTT
CDR3 protein: CASSKGGPNTEAFF

D gene: -
J gene: TRBJ2-7
CDR3 length: 13
V gene: TRBV30
clone size: once
CDR3 DNA: TGTGCCTGGAGTGTAAGTGCAGGGGTCGAGCAGTACTTC
CDR3 protein: CAWSVSAGVEQYF

D gene: -
J gene: TRBJ2-2
CDR3 length: 14
V gene: TRBV25-1
clone size: -
CDR3 DNA: TGTGCCAGCAGTGAATATAGGGGGGCCGGGGAGCTGTTTTTT
CDR3 protein: CASSEYRGAGELFF

D gene: TRBD1
J gene: TRBJ1-1
CDR3 length: 15
V gene: TRBV2
clone size: few
CDR3 DNA: TGTGCCAGCAGTGACCGACAGGGGATGAACACTGAAGCTTTCTTT
CDR3 protein: CASSDRQGMNTEAFF

D gene: -
J gene: TRBJ2-1
CDR3 length: 16
V gene: TRBV7-9
clone size: -
CDR3 DNA: TGTGCCAGCAGCCAGTTTGGGGACTCGCGCTACAATGAGCAGTTCTTC
CDR3 protein: CASSQFGDSRYNEQFF

D gene: -
J gene: TRBJ1-1
CDR3 length: 13
V gene: TRBV5-1
clone size: -
CDR3 DNA: TGCGCCAGCAGCTTGGCGACGAACACTGAAGCTTTCTTT
CDR3 protein: CASSLATNTEAFF

D gene: -
J gene: TRBJ1-1
CDR3 length: 15
V gene: TRBV27
clone size: -
CDR3 DNA: TGTGCCAGCAGTCCATATACCCGGGCCGACTACTTAGCTTTCTTT
CDR3 protein: CASSPYTRADYLAFF

D gene: -
J gene: TRBJ2-1
CDR3 length: 16
V gene: TRBV7-9
clone size: -
CDR3 DNA: TGTGCCAGCAGCACATATAGCGGCAGCTCCTACAATGAGCAGTTCTTC
CDR3 protein: CASSTYSGSSYNEQFF

D gene: TRBD1
J gene: TRBJ1-1
CDR3 length: 15
V gene: TRBV6-1
clone size: -
CDR3 DNA: TGTGCCAGCACACCGGGACAGGGGGAAGTGGCTGAAGCTTTCTTT
CDR3 protein: CASTPGQGEVAEAFF

D gene: TRBD2
J gene: TRBJ2-1
CDR3 length: 13
V gene: TRBV19
clone size: few
CDR3 DNA: TGTGCCAGTAGTATCCCCCAACTAGCGGAGCAGTTCTTC
CDR3 protein: CASSIPQLAEQFF

D gene: -
J gene: TRBJ1-6
CDR3 length: 14
V gene: TRBV5-1
clone size: once
CDR3 DNA: TGCGCCAGCAGCTTCCCGGGGCTCAATTCACCCCTCCACTTT
CDR3 protein: CASSFPGLNSPLHF

D gene: -
J gene: TRBJ2-1
CDR3 length: 15
V gene: TRBV9
clone size: -
CDR3 DNA: TGTGCCAGCAGCCTCCAGGGAAGAGAGGGCAATGAGCAGTTCTTC
CDR3 protein: CASSLQGREGNEQFF

D gene: TRBD2
J gene: TRBJ2-3
CDR3 length: 17
V gene: TRBV7-6
clone size: -
CDR3 DNA: TGTGCCAGCAGTTTACCGGGGACTAGCGGTCCCACAGATACGCAGTATTTT
CDR3 protein: CASSLPGTSGPTDTQYF